The 24 T cell receptor beta chains listed next were all sequenced from one sample in a study of cytomegalovirus exposure and HLA in healthy donors (dated by TCRdb to between 2016 and 2019). Library construction relied on the immunoSEQ multiplex PCR assay. For the multiplex PCR, a mixture combining 60 forward primers for TCR Vbeta segments and 13 reverse primers for TCR Jbeta segments was used. What TCRdb holds here is the immuneACCESS table cut down to in-frame rearrangements. Part of the clones is not present; checked against another copy, under half of the missing clones reflect an unresolved V gene, and the others are unexplained. This sample is represented by about 86,000 clones; about 76% of them were singletons. Roughly 14% of the sample comes from the top ten. Sequenced: PBMCs. These receptors were taken from a woman between 40 and 55 years old in good health and CMV-seropositive.

This clone was seen just once. V and J are TRBV2 and TRBJ1-2; 9 bases map to TRBD1. The CDR3 has 16 amino acids. The J segment lost 5 bases and the V segment lost 7 bases, leaving 14 bases of the junction unmatched. Germline CDR1 reads SNHLY; CDR2 reads FYNNEI. The CDR3 DNA reads as TGTGCCAGCAAATTTGGGGTGGGACAGGGAAGGTATGGCTACACCTTC. It codes for CASKFGVGQGRYGYTF.

The chain carries TRBV15 and TRBJ1-3; 7 nucleotides agree with TRBD1. Germline assignment: CDR1 LNHNV and CDR2 YYDKDF (reference sequence). This CDR3 is built from 17 residues. The junction had 6 bases not matched to a gene; V was cut back by 1 base and J by 0 bases. CDR3 in DNA: TGTGCCACCAGCAGAGCGACAGGGATAGGCTCTGGAAACACCATATATTTT. Protein sequence: CATSRATGIGSGNTIYF. Full variable domain (missing parts from reference TRBV15 and TRBJ1-3): DAMVIQNPRYQVTQFGKPVTLSCSQTLNHNVMYWYQQKSSQAPKLLFHYYDKDFNNEADTPDNFQSRRPNTSFCFLDIRSPGLGDTAMYLCATSRATGIGSGNTIYFGEGSWLTVV.

The chain links TRBV15 to TRBJ2-2; 8 bases align to TRBD1. V shed 4 bases and J 0 bases; nucleotides not matched to a gene: 4. This CDR3 region has 16 residues. Germline V gene data show CDR1 as LNHNV and CDR2 as YYDKDF (reference sequence). In nucleotides, the CDR3 is TGTGCCACCAGCAAAATGGACAGGGCGAACACCGGGGAGCTGTTTTTT. This codes for CATSKMDRANTGELFF.

The chain employs TRBV18 and TRBJ1-2, with a possible D match to TRBD1 (5 bases). The CDR3 consists of 15 residues. V lost 3 bases to trimming and J lost 0 bases, with 11 bases between them. CDR1 is KGHSH and CDR2 is LQKENI in the germline V gene. CDR3 nucleotides: TGTGCCAGCTCACCTTCACAACAGGCTAACTATGGCTACACCTTC. Encoded protein: CASSPSQQANYGYTF.

This chain joins TRBV15 and TRBJ2-1, with D possibly matching TRBD2 (5 bases). Germline V gene lookup returns CDR1 LNHNV and CDR2 YYDKDF (reference sequence). This CDR3 region has 12 residues. V lost 1 base, J lost 8 bases, and 6 bases lay in between. The CDR3 spells CATSRAGDEQFF. The CDR3 coding sequence is TGTGCCACCAGCAGAGCCGGGGATGAGCAGTTCTTC.

The chain uses TRBV5-1 and TRBJ1-2, with 10 bases fitting TRBD1. The CDR3 spans 14 residues. Losses at the gene ends were 5 bases for V and 7 bases for J; bases not matched to a gene: 8. The V gene's germline CDR1 is SGHRS and CDR2 YFSETQ. The CDR3 reads CASRRGQGKGGYTF. The CDR3, as DNA: TGCGCCAGCAGGCGGGGACAGGGGAAAGGTGGCTACACCTTC.

The chain has TRBV6-1 and TRBJ1-2, with TRBD1 matching 9 bases. This CDR3 contains 14 residues. Germline values: CDR1 MNHNS, CDR2 SASEGT. Germline trimming cut 8 bases from V and 7 bases from J; bases unmatched to any gene: 11. Here the CDR3 reads CASDKTGGIRGYTF. The CDR3 DNA reads as TGTGCCAGCGATAAGACAGGGGGGATTCGTGGCTACACCTTC.

The rearrangement joins TRBV5-6 to TRBJ1-2; 10 nucleotides match TRBD1. CDR1 is SGHDT, CDR2 YYEEEE, per germline. Trimming cost V 2 bases and J 7 bases; bases outside gene matches: 2. The CDR3 loop spans 13 amino acids. The CDR3 spells CASSFDRGPGYTF. The CDR3 region has the DNA TGTGCCAGCAGCTTTGACAGGGGGCCTGGCTACACCTTC.

The V and J genes are TRBV6-6 and TRBJ1-1; D is unclear. Germline CDR1 MNHNY, CDR2 SVGAGI (reference sequence). The CDR3 extends over 13 amino acids. Trimming left V 6 bases short and J 5 bases short, with 13 bases between. DNA of the CDR3: TGTGCCAGCAGCCTAGGATCGGGGACTGAAGCTTTCTTT. Translated: CASSLGSGTEAFF.

The rearrangement uses TRBV2 and TRBJ1-2, with D perhaps matching TRBD1 (5 bases). Between the trimmed V and J ends, which lost 3 bases and 2 bases, there was a span of 16 bases. The CDR3 totals 16 residues. From germline, CDR1 is SNHLY and CDR2 FYNNEI. CDR3 in amino acids: CASSDWGQTRNYGYTF. DNA of the CDR3: TGTGCCAGCAGTGATTGGGGCCAAACAAGGAACTATGGCTACACCTTC. Complete variable domain (other parts from reference TRBV2 and TRBJ1-2): EPEVTQTPSHQVTQMGQEVILRCVPISNHLYFYWYRQILGQKVEFLVSFYNNEISEKSEIFDDQFSVERPDGSNFTLKIRSTKLEDSAMYFCASSDWGQTRNYGYTFGSGTRLTVV.

The V gene is TRBV19, the J gene TRBJ1-2; D gene ambiguous. Germline V gene sequence: CDR1 LNHDA, CDR2 SQIVND (reference sequence). V was pared by 0 bases and J by 1 base, with 9 bases between. The CDR3 loop spans 15 amino acids. Here the CDR3 reads CASSIENYLNYGYTF. CDR3 nucleotide sequence: TGTGCCAGTAGTATAGAGAACTACCTTAACTATGGCTACACCTTC.

The chain uses TRBV28 and TRBJ2-7; D perhaps matches TRBD1 (6 bases). Trimming took 6 bases from V and 4 from J, leaving 22 bases between them. Per germline, CDR1 MDHEN and CDR2 SYDVKM. CDR3 length: 16 residues. CDR3 bases: TGTGCCAGCAGGAAGAACCGGGACACGGCCGTTTACGAGCAGTACTTC. Its translation is CASRKNRDTAVYEQYF.

CDR3 in amino acids: CATSRDQRQGKEQYF. DNA of the CDR3: TGTGCCACCAGCAGAGATCAAAGGCAGGGAAAAGAGCAGTACTTC. The J gene is TRBJ2-7, the V gene TRBV15; a possible D gene is TRBD1 (5 bases). The germline V and J ends were trimmed by 0 bases and 7 bases, with 16 bases remaining between them. Per the germline V gene, CDR1 is LNHNV and CDR2 is YYDKDF (reference sequence). There are 15 residues in the CDR3.

This sequence joins TRBV19 and TRBJ1-2; 7 bases align to TRBD1. Germline CDR1 LNHDA, CDR2 SQIVND (reference sequence). The CDR3 is 13 amino acids. Germline trimming cut 3 bases from V and 4 bases from J; bases unmatched to any gene: 2. The CDR3 protein is CASSMDRTYGYTF. CDR3 coding DNA: TGTGCCAGTAGTATGGACAGGACCTATGGCTACACCTTC.

This chain joins TRBV6-4 and TRBJ1-1; a possible D gene is TRBD1 (5 bases). Germline CDR1 and CDR2: MRHNA and SNTAGT. This CDR3 is built from 15 residues. Trimming left V 0 bases short and J 6 bases short, with 14 bases between. The CDR3 sequence: CASSDSTGGEAEAFF. The CDR3 nucleotides read TGTGCCAGCAGTGACTCGACGGGGGGTGAGGCTGAAGCTTTCTTT.

This clone was counted a single time. The rearrangement uses TRBV27 and TRBJ1-5; D perhaps matches TRBD1 (6 bases). Trimming left V 2 bases short and J 4 bases short, with 12 bases between. This CDR3 has 15 residues. Germline V gene lookup returns CDR1 MNHEY and CDR2 SMNVEV (reference sequence). The CDR3 is CASSLGGSANQPQHF. CDR3 DNA sequence: TGTGCCAGCAGTTTAGGGGGCTCGGCTAATCAGCCCCAGCATTTT.

The table lists this clone with a count of one. The rearrangement joins TRBV16 to TRBJ2-5; 9 bases map to TRBD2. The length of the CDR3 is 16 residues. Trimming at V came to 2 bases and at J to 2 bases, leaving 6 bases not matched to a gene. CDR1 is KGHSY and CDR2 is FQNENV in the germline V gene. DNA for the CDR3: TGTGCCAGCAGCCAAGGGATGACTAGCGGTCAAGAGACCCAGTACTTC. Translated: CASSQGMTSGQETQYF.

V and J are TRBV7-9 and TRBJ2-1; 8 bases map to TRBD1. Germline CDR1 reads SEHNR; CDR2 reads FQNEAQ (reference sequence). The CDR3 consists of 15 residues. V was clipped by 1 base and J by 3 bases; unmatched bases: 2. The CDR3 DNA reads as TGTGCCAGCAGCTTAGAACAGGGGGTCTACAATGAGCAGTTCTTC. Residues: CASSLEQGVYNEQFF. Drawing the rest from reference TRBV7-9 and TRBJ2-1, the complete variable domain is DTGVSQNPRHKITKRGQNVTFRCDPISEHNRLYWYRQTLGQGPEFLTYFQNEAQLEKSRLLSDRFSAERPKGSFSTLEIQRTEQGDSAMYLCASSLEQGVYNEQFFGPGTRLTVL.

V and J are TRBV7-6 and TRBJ2-7; the match to TRBD2 covers 10 bases. CDR1 and CDR2 from the germline V gene are SGHVS and FNYEAQ. The CDR3 loop spans 14 amino acids. J gave up 7 bases and V 5 bases, and 8 bases lay outside the gene matches. CDR3 nucleotides: TGTGCCAGCAGCCGAGCGGGAGGGCCAGGGGAGCAGTACTTC. This encodes CASSRAGGPGEQYF.

This rearrangement joins TRBV19 to TRBJ2-2; D is possibly TRBD1 (5 bases). CDR3 length equals 17 residues. CDR1 and CDR2 (germline): LNHDA, SQIVND (reference sequence). The V end lost 4 bases, the J end lost 6 bases, and 21 bases lay between the germline ends. CDR3 loop: CASSTVQGSSLSGELFF. The CDR3 bases are TGTGCCAGTAGTACAGTTCAGGGCTCAAGCCTTTCCGGGGAGCTGTTTTTT.

The sample holds one count of this clone. This chain links TRBV4-2 with TRBJ2-5, with TRBD2 identical over 11 bases. The CDR3 has 17 residues. With 1 base clipped from V and 4 bases from J, the junction kept 8 bases outside the gene matches. Germline CDR1 and CDR2: LGHNA and YNFKEQ. As DNA, the CDR3 is TGTGCCAGCAGCCAAGGTGGAGGACTAGCGGGTGGAGAGACCCAGTACTTC. Amino acids: CASSQGGGLAGGETQYF.

The chain is built from TRBV18 and TRBJ2-5, with D perhaps TRBD2 (6 bases). The V end lost 4 bases, the J end lost 5 bases, and 14 bases lay between the germline ends. The germline V gene has CDR1 KGHSH and CDR2 LQKENI. The CDR3 totals 14 residues. The CDR3 coding sequence is TGTGCCAGCTCACTCGGGGCTGCGGGGGAGACCCAGTACTTC. The encoded protein is CASSLGAAGETQYF.

This clone was counted between two and nine times. The genes are TRBV19 and TRBJ2-1; D is uncertain. Germline V lookup: CDR1 LNHDA, CDR2 SQIVND (reference sequence). V shed 0 bases and J shed 1 base, with 10 bases lying between them. The length of the CDR3 is 16 residues. CDR3 nucleotides: TGTGCCAGTAGTATAGAGGGCTCCCCATCCTACAATGAGCAGTTCTTC. This translates into CASSIEGSPSYNEQFF.

This chain uses TRBV6-5 with TRBJ2-7; 9 bases align to TRBD2. From germline, CDR1 is MNHEY and CDR2 SVGAGI. V lost 11 bases, J lost 1 base, and 12 bases stayed unmatched. CDR3 length: 15 amino acids. The CDR3 nucleotides are TGTGCCGCGAGGGGTGCGGGAGGGAAGTCCTACGAGCAGTACTTC. Translation gives CAARGAGGKSYEQYF.